This T cell receptor beta chain was retrieved from a study of T cell responses to AZD1222 COVID-19 vaccine. On this clone: Its matching antigen is unknown.

Repertoires were generated with immunoSEQ multiplex PCR, while TCRdb's copy carries only in-frame clones and drops some. The sample has 90,000 to 120,000 clones, roughly nine tenths seen once. Findings and limits, study-wide: Sampling captured repertoires only after the peak T cell response. Among the donors, most were white British and more were female, and clonal diversity was possibly underestimated.

CDR1 is SGHRS, CDR2 YFSETQ, per germline. With 4 bases removed from V and 5 bases from J, the gap between germline ends came to 31 bases. The CDR3 runs 20 residues. The sequenced sample was peripheral blood, obtained on day 0 of AZD1222 vaccination. This receptor was identified in an adult in good health. V usage is TRBV5-1 and J usage is TRBJ1-5; D possibly corresponds to TRBD1 (5 bases). CDR3 region: CASSGPAGTKVTGRYQPQHF. The CDR3 DNA follows: TGCGCCAGCAGCGGGCCCGCCGGGACCAAAGTTACTGGGCGGTATCAGCCCCAGCATTTT.